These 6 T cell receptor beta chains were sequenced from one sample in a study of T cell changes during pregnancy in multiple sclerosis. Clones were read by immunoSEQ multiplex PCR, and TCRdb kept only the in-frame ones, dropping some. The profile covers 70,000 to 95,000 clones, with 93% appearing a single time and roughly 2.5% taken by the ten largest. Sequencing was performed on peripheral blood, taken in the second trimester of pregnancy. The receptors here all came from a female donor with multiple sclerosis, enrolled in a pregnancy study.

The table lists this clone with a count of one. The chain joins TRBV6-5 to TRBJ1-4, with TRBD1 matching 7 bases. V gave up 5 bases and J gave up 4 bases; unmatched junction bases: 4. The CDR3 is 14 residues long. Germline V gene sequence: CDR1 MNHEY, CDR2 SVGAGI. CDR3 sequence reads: CASSPGTVNEKLFF. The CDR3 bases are TGTGCCAGCAGTCCGGGGACAGTTAATGAAAAACTGTTTTTT.

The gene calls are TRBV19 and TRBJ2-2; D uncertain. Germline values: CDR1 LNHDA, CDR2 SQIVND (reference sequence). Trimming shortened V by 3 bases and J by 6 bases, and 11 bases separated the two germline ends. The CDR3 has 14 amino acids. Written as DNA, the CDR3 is TGTGCCAGTAGTATGGCTCGTGCGGCCGGGGAGCTGTTTTTT. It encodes CASSMARAAGELFF.

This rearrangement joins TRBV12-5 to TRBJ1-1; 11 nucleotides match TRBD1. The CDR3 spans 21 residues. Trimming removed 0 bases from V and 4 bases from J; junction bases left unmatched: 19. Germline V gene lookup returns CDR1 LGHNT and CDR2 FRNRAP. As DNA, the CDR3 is TGTGCTAGTGGTTTGGTCCTCAAACTTCCGGGGACAGGGGGAGTGAGCACTGAAGCTTTCTTT. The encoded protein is CASGLVLKLPGTGGVSTEAFF.

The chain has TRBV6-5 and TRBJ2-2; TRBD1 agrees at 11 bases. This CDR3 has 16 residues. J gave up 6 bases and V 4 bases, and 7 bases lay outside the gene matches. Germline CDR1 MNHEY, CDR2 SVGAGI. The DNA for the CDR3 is TGTGCCAGCAGTTTCCGGACAGGGGGCCGCGCCGGGGAGCTGTTTTTT. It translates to CASSFRTGGRAGELFF.

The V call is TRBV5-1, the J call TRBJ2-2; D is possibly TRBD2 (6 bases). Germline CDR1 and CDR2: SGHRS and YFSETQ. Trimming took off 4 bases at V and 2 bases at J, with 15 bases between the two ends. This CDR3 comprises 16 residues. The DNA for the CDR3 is TGCGCCAGCAGCCCCACGGTAGCGGACAACACCGGGGAGCTGTTTTTT. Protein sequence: CASSPTVADNTGELFF.

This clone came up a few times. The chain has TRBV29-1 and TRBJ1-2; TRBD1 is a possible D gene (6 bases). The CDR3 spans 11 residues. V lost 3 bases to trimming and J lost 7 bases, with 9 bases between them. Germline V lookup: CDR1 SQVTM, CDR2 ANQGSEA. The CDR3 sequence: CSVEQGSGYTF. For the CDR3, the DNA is TGCAGCGTTGAGCAGGGGTCTGGCTACACCTTC.